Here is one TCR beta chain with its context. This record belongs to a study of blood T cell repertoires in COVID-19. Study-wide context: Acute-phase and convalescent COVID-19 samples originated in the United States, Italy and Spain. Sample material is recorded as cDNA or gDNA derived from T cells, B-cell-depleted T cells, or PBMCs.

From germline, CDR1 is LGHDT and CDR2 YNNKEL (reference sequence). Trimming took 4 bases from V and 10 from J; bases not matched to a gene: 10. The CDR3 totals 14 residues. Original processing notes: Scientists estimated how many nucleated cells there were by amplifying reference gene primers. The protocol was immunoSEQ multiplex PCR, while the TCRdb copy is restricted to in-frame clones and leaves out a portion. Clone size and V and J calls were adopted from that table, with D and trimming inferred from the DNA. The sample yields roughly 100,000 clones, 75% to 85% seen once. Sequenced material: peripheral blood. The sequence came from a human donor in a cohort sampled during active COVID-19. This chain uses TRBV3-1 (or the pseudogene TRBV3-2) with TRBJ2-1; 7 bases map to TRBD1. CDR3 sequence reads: CASSLNEGAWEQFF. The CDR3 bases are TGTGCCAGCAGCCTCAACGAGGGGGCATGGGAGCAGTTCTTC.